The clone carrying this T cell receptor beta chain was counted only a few times. As yet, its antigen is unknown. V was shortened by 0 bases and J by 3 bases, with 8 bases between the two germline ends. The CDR3 extends over 15 amino acids. Per germline, CDR1 LNHNV and CDR2 YYDKDF (reference sequence). TCRdb reprocessed the 5' RACE reads via MiXCR and lists one record per CDR3 protein. The data show about 460,000 distinct CDR3 sequences, 11% to 15% seen once. The data derive from a study of identical twins. Study conclusions and caveats: Excess sharing between twins was weaker in beta out-of-frame sequences. Possibly, invariant MAIT and iNKT cells partly confounded zero-insertion analyses. Models underestimated out-of-frame TCR alpha sharing in monozygotic twins.

This same sample was also taken into another study, of yellow fever vaccine responses in identical twins.

The sample comprised CD4+ T cells sorted from blood. The TCR sequence derives from a woman under 30 in good health. The gene calls are TRBV15 and TRBJ2-2; D not certain. CDR3 protein: CATSRDRGYTGELFF. The CDR3 region has the DNA TGTGCCACCAGCAGAGATCGAGGCTACACCGGGGAGCTGTTTTTT.